The 6 T cell receptor beta chains below were found in one sample sequenced in a study of T-cell memory formation after mild COVID-19. TCRdb redid the calling of the 5' RACE reads with MiXCR, one entry per CDR3 protein. The sample lists roughly 450,000 distinct CDR3 sequences; around 17% were seen once. Sequencing used PBMCs or a T cell subset sorted from them (not recorded which). These receptors all come from a man aged 18 to 29 who had mild COVID-19 (a few samples of this study predate the infection). Cell type and time point are not known.

Of note for this clonotype: A read error may account for a junction end that differs from germline. The rearrangement uses TRBV20-1 and TRBJ2-2, with TRBD2 matching over 10 bases. Germline values: CDR1 DFQATT, CDR2 SNEGSKA (reference sequence). This CDR3 is 16 amino acids long. DNA for the CDR3: TGCAGTGCTAGAGATCAACTAGCGGGGTACACCGGGGAGCTGTTTTTC. Protein sequence: CSARDQLAGYTGELFF.

This clonotype was recorded a few times. This sequence joins TRBV6-2 or TRBV6-3 and TRBJ1-5, with D unclear. This CDR3 is 14 amino acids long. Germline assignment: CDR1 MNHEY and CDR2 SVGEGT. V lost 5 bases and J 0 bases, leaving 8 bases between the germline ends. The CDR3 coding sequence is TGTGCCAGCAGTAGACACTTTAGCAATCAGCCCCAGCATTTT. It encodes CASSRHFSNQPQHF.

This clonotype has more than one count but fewer than ten. The J gene is TRBJ2-1, the V gene TRBV7-9, with unresolved D. This CDR3 is 15 amino acids long. Germline V gene data show CDR1 as SEHNR and CDR2 as FQNEAQ (reference sequence). V was clipped by 5 bases and J by 2 bases, with 13 bases between them. The CDR3 DNA sequence: TGTGCCAGCAGCATGGACCTGTTACCCTACAATGAGCAGTTCTTC. This sequence encodes CASSMDLLPYNEQFF. The variable domain in full, completed from reference TRBV7-9 and TRBJ2-1, reads DTGVSQNPRHKITKRGQNVTFRCDPISEHNRLYWYRQTLGQGPEFLTYFQNEAQLEKSRLLSDRFSAERPKGSFSTLEIQRTEQGDSAMYLCASSMDLLPYNEQFFGPGTRLTVL.

This chain links TRBV5-1 with TRBJ2-5; TRBD2 aligns across 8 bases. V was pared by 4 bases and J by 0 bases, with 11 bases of the junction left unmatched. The CDR3 runs 17 residues. Germline V gene data show CDR1 as SGHRS and CDR2 as YFSETQ. In DNA, the CDR3 is TGCGCCAGCAGCCGGGGACTAGAGGGGGTTGACCAAGAGACCCAGTACTTC. Translating gives CASSRGLEGVDQETQYF.

This clonotype has just a few counts. The gene calls are TRBV28 and TRBJ2-7; 9 bases align to TRBD1. V trimming: 5 bases; J trimming: 6 bases; junction bases outside the gene matches: 8. Germline V lookup: CDR1 MDHEN, CDR2 SYDVKM. CDR3 size: 14 residues. This CDR3 is CASSGGTGSGEQYV. The CDR3 DNA reads as TGTGCCAGCAGTGGGGGGACAGGGAGTGGCGAGCAGTACGTC.

CDR3 DNA sequence: TGTGCCAGCAGCTTAATTTGGAGTTCGGAAGATACGCAGTATTTT. As protein: CASSLIWSSEDTQYF. This chain uses TRBV7-2 with TRBJ2-3; D ambiguous. Germline-derived CDR1 and CDR2 are SGHTA and FQGNSA. V was shortened by 2 bases and J by 5 bases, with 14 bases between the two germline ends. The length of the CDR3 is 15 residues. The full variable domain, with the rest looked up from reference TRBV7-2 and TRBJ2-3, is GAGVSQSPSNKVTEKGKDVELRCDPISGHTALYWYRQSLGQGLEFLIYFQGNSAPDKSGLPSDRFSAERTGGSVSTLTIQRTQQEDSAVYLCASSLIWSSEDTQYFGPGTRLTVL.